One and the same sample provided the 4 T cell receptor beta chains below, sequenced in a study of blood T cell repertoires in COVID-19. Profiling relied on immunoSEQ multiplex PCR, and the TCRdb table lists in-frame clones only, not all of them. The sample yields almost 85,000 clones, 85% to 90% seen once. The sample comprised PBMCs or T cells enriched from blood (not recorded which). All receptors derive from a woman in her fifties or sixties with acute COVID-19.

The rearrangement links TRBV5-1 to TRBJ2-3; 8 bases agree with TRBD1. The CDR3 loop spans 17 amino acids. With 0 bases clipped from V and 2 bases from J, the junction kept 8 bases outside the gene matches. Germline V gene sequence: CDR1 SGHRS, CDR2 YFSETQ. The CDR3 region has the DNA TGCGCCAGCAGCTTGGTCCCCGGACAGGGCCTCACAGATACGCAGTATTTT. Its translation is CASSLVPGQGLTDTQYF.

This chain uses TRBV2 with TRBJ1-2; no clear D. Germline V lookup: CDR1 SNHLY, CDR2 FYNNEI. CDR3 length: 14 residues. Trimming pared 2 bases from V and 4 bases from J, leaving 11 bases between. CDR3 residues: CASSENGVLYGYTF. The CDR3 DNA reads as TGTGCCAGCAGTGAAAACGGAGTTCTCTATGGCTACACCTTC.

The chain is built from TRBV7-8 and TRBJ2-7; TRBD2 aligns across 13 bases. CDR1 and CDR2 from the germline V gene are SGHVS and FQNEAQ. This CDR3 comprises 17 residues. Losses at the gene ends were 1 base for V and 3 bases for J; bases not matched to a gene: 6. CDR3 sequence reads: CASSLVRTSGRFYEQYF. The CDR3 DNA is TGTGCCAGCAGCTTAGTAAGGACTAGCGGGAGATTCTACGAGCAGTACTTC. The full variable domain, with the rest looked up from reference TRBV7-8 and TRBJ2-7, is GAGVSQSPRYKVAKRGQDVALRCDPISGHVSLFWYQQALGQGPEFLTYFQNEAQLDKSGLPSDRFFAERPEGSVSTLKIQRTQQEDSAVYLCASSLVRTSGRFYEQYFGPGTRLTVT.

This clone was seen once. The V gene is TRBV5-8, the J gene TRBJ1-6; TRBD1 aligns across 7 bases. Germline CDR1 reads SGHTS; CDR2 reads YDEGEE. The CDR3 runs 15 residues. Trimming cost V 3 bases and J 5 bases; bases outside gene matches: 5. CDR3: CASSWEDRHNSPLHF. As DNA, the CDR3 is TGTGCCAGCAGCTGGGAGGACAGGCATAATTCACCCCTCCACTTT.